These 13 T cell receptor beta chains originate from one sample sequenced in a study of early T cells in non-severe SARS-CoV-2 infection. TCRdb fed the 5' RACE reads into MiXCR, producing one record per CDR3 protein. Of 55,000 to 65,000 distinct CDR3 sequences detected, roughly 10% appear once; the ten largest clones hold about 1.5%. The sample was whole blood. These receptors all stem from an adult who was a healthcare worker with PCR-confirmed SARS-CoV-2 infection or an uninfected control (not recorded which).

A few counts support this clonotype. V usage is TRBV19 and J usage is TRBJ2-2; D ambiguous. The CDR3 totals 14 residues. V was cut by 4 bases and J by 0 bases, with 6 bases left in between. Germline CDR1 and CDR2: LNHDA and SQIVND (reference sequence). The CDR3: CASSSKANTGELFF. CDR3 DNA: TGTGCCAGTAGTAGCAAAGCGAACACCGGGGAGCTGTTTTTT. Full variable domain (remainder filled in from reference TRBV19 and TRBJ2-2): DGGITQSPKYLFRKEGQNVTLSCEQNLNHDAMYWYRQDPGQGLRLIYYSQIVNDFQKGDIAEGYSVSREKKESFPLTVTSAQKNPTAFYLCASSSKANTGELFFGEGSRLTVL.

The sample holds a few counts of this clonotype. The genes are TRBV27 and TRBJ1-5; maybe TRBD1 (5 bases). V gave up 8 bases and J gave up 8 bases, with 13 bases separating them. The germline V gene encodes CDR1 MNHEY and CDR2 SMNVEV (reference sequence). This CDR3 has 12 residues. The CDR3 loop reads CASGTEAEPQHF. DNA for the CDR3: TGTGCCAGCGGGACGGAGGCAGAGCCCCAGCATTTT.

The CDR3 reads CASSLGASPSTDTQYF. DNA for the CDR3: TGTGCCAGCAGCTTAGGGGCTAGCCCTAGCACAGATACGCAGTATTTT. This rearrangement joins TRBV7-2 to TRBJ2-3; a weak D match, TRBD2 (5 bases). The V end lost 1 base, the J end lost 0 bases, and 11 bases lay between the germline ends. Germline V gene sequence: CDR1 SGHTA, CDR2 FQGNSA. The CDR3 runs 16 residues. The variable domain in full, with the rest retrieved from reference TRBV7-2 and TRBJ2-3, is GAGVSQSPSNKVTEKGKDVELRCDPISGHTALYWYRQSLGQGLEFLIYFQGNSAPDKSGLPSDRFSAERTGGSVSTLTIQRTQQEDSAVYLCASSLGASPSTDTQYFGPGTRLTVL.

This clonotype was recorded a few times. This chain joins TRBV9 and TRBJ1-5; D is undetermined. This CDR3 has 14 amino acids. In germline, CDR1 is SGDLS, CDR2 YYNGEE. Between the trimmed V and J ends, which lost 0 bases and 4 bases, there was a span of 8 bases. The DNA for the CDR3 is TGTGCCAGCAGCGTAGGTGTCCTAAATCAGCCCCAGCATTTT. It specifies CASSVGVLNQPQHF.

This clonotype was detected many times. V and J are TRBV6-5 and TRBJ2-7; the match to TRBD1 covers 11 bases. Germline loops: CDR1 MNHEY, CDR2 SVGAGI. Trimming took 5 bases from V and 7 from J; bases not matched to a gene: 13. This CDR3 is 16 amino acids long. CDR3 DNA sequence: TGTGCCAGCAGTAGGACAGGGGGCCAAAAATCGCGAGAGCAGTACTTC. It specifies CASSRTGGQKSREQYF.

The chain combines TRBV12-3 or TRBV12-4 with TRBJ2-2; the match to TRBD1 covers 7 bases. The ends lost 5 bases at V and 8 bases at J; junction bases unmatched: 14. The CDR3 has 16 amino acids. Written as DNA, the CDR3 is TGTGCCAGCAGTCCTTCCAGACAGGGTATAGGGGGGGAGCTGTTTTTT. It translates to CASSPSRQGIGGELFF.

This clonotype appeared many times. The chain's CDR3 is CAISERTGGEQYF. For the CDR3, the DNA is TGTGCCATCAGTGAGCGGACAGGGGGCGAGCAGTACTTC. This chain uses TRBV10-3 with TRBJ2-7, with 10 nucleotides matching TRBD1. The CDR3 spans 13 residues. V shed 2 bases and J 6 bases; nucleotides not matched to a gene: 1. The germline V gene has CDR1 ENHRY and CDR2 SYGVKD.

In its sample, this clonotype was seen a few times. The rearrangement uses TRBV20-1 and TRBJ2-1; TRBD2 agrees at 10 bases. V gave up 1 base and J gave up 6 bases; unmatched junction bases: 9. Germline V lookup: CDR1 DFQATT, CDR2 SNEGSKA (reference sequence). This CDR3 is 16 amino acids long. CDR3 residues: CSARVKRGGPGNEQFF. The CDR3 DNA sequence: TGCAGTGCTAGAGTGAAGCGGGGGGGCCCGGGCAATGAGCAGTTCTTC.

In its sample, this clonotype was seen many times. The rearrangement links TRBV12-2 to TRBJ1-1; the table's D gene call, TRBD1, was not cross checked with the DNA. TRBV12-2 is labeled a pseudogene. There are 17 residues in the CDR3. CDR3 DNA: TGTGCAAGTTCCCTGCTCGGTCCGGGGCTGTTATACACTGAAGCTTTCTTT. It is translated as CASSLLGPGLLYTEAFF.

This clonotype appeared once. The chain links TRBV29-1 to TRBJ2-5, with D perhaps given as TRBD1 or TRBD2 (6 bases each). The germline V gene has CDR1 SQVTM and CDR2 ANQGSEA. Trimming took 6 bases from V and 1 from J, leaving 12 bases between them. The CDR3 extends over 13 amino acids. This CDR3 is CSVTPGAQETQYF. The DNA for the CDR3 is TGCAGCGTAACTCCGGGGGCCCAAGAGACCCAGTACTTC.

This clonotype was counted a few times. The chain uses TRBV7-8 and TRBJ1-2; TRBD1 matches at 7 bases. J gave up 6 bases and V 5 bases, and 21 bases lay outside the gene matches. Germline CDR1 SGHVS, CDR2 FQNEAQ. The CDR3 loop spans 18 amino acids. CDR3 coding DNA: TGTGCCAGCAGCCAAGCCTGGGACAGACCCCGGATAGTGGATGGCTACACCTTC. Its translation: CASSQAWDRPRIVDGYTF.

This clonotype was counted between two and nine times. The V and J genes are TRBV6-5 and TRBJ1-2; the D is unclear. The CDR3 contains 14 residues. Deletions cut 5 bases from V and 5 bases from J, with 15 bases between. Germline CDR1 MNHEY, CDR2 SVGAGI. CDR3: CASSTDRFPYGYTF. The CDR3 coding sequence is TGTGCCAGCAGTACGGACCGATTCCCTTATGGCTACACCTTC.

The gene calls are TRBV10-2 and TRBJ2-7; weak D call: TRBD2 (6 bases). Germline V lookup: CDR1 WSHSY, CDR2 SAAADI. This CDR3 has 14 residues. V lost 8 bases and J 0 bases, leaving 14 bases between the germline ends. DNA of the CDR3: TGCGCCAGCGGAGGGTCGGGATTCTCCTACGAGCAGTACTTC. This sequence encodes CASGGSGFSYEQYF.